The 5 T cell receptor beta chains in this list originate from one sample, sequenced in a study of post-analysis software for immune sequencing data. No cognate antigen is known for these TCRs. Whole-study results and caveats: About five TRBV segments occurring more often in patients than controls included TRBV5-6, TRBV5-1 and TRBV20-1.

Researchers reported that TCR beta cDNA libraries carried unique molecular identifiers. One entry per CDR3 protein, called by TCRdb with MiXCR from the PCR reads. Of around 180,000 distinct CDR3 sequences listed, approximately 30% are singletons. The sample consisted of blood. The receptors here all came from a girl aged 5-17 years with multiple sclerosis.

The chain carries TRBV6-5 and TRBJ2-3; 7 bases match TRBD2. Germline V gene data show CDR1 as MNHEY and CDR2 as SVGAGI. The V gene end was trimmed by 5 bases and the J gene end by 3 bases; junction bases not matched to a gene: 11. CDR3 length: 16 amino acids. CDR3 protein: CASSPPRGESTDTQYF. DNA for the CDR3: TGTGCCAGCAGTCCCCCCCGGGGGGAAAGTACAGATACGCAGTATTTT.

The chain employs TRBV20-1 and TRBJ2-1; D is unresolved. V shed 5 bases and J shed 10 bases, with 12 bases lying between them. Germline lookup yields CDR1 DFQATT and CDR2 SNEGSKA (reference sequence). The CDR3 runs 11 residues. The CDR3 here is CSAARLEEQFF. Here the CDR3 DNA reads TGCAGTGCTGCAAGGTTGGAGGAGCAGTTCTTC.

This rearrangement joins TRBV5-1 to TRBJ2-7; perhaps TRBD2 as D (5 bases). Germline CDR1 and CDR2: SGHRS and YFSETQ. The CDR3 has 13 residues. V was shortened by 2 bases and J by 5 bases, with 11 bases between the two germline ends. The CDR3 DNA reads TGCGCCAGCAGCTTCGGGGAGATCAACGAGCAGTACTTC. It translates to CASSFGEINEQYF.

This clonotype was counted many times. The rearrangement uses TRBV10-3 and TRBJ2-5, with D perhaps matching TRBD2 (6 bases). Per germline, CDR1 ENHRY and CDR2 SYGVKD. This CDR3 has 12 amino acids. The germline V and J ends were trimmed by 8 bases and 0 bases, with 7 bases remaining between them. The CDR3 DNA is TGTGCCATCGGAGGGTACCAAGAGACCCAGTACTTC. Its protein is CAIGGYQETQYF.

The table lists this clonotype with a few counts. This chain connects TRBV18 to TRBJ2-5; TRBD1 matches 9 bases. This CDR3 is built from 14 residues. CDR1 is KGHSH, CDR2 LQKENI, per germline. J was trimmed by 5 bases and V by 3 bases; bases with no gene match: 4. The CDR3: CASSPSTGGETQYF. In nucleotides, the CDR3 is TGTGCCAGCTCACCGAGTACAGGGGGCGAGACCCAGTACTTC.